This TCR beta chain derives from a study of T cells in localized non-small cell lung cancer. General observations from the study: When the top 100 tumor clones were examined, a median about 60 of them also appeared in the adjacent lung, which was paired and uninvolved. Measurement of T cell clonality placed uninvolved adjacent lung highest, above the level in tumor.

Trimming cost V 3 bases and J 11 bases, with 19 bases left between them. The CDR3 consists of 14 residues. The germline V gene encodes CDR1 MRHNA and CDR2 SNTAGT. Remarks on this clone: The antigen remains undetermined.

Sequenced by immunoSEQ multiplex PCR; TCRdb stores in-frame clones only, minus some. The sample has roughly 26,000 clones; 75% to 90% are singletons. This receptor was obtained from a female donor older than 55 with stage II squamous cell lung carcinoma. The source material was peripheral blood, sampled before any cancer treatment. The chain recombines TRBV6-4 with TRBJ1-1; tentatively, D is TRBD1 (5 bases). CDR3: CASSDHEGTRGAFF. The CDR3 region has the DNA TGTGCCAGCAGTGATCATGAAGGGACGAGAGGTGCTTTCTTT.